This TCR beta chain was obtained from a study of cytomegalovirus exposure and HLA in healthy donors. This clone showed up just a few times. Its antigen is undetermined. CDR3 size: 15 residues. Trimming left V 2 bases short and J 2 bases short, with 9 bases between. CDR1 and CDR2 (germline): MNHEY, SMNVEV (reference sequence). The study, taken as a whole, reports: A later analysis linked a missense variant in DCLRE1C to the trimming of TCR beta V and J genes. In a later analysis, specific HLA alleles were associated with over 15,000 TCR beta sequences at a 0.05 false discovery rate. An ancestry cluster, one associated with Asian ancestry, reportedly showed fewer N-insertions than the approximately 670-donor mean in a later analysis.

Use of 60 Vbeta and 13 Jbeta primers characterized the PCR. Clones were read by immunoSEQ multiplex PCR, and TCRdb kept only the in-frame ones, dropping some. The profile covers roughly 150,000 clones, with roughly 70% appearing a single time and almost 4.5% taken by the ten largest. The TCR was taken from a man aged 60 to 75 in good health and CMV-seronegative. This chain uses TRBV27 with TRBJ2-2; tentatively, D is TRBD2 (5 bases). The sample consisted of PBMCs. CDR3 loop: CASSLRAANTGELFF. The CDR3 region has the DNA TGTGCCAGCAGTTTACGAGCGGCTAACACCGGGGAGCTGTTTTTT.